The next 26 T cell receptor beta chains were all read from a single sample in a study of CD8+ T cells in alopecia areata. Treatment of the sample: oral pan-JAK inhibitor, 5-10 mg twice daily. Extracted RNA was reverse transcribed, and the resulting cDNA served as sequencing template. Repertoires were generated with immunoSEQ multiplex PCR, while TCRdb's copy carries only in-frame clones and drops some. Of roughly 110,000 clones in the sample, 80% to 85% were seen once. Sequences were derived from CD8+ T cells sorted from blood, sampled at week 24, from a patient treated with tofacitinib. The receptors were gathered from a human donor with alopecia areata.

The chain recombines TRBV10-3 with TRBJ2-5; 7 bases map to TRBD2. V gave up 4 bases and J gave up 4 bases; unmatched junction bases: 12. Germline-derived CDR1 and CDR2 are ENHRY and SYGVKD. CDR3 length equals 16 residues. The CDR3 reads CAISVNKGERGETQYF. The CDR3 nucleotides are TGTGCCATCAGTGTGAATAAGGGCGAGCGGGGAGAGACCCAGTACTTC.

The genes are TRBV10-3 and TRBJ1-2; D is uncertain. Germline CDR1 reads ENHRY; CDR2 reads SYGVKD. The V and J ends lost 2 bases and 8 bases respectively, with 12 bases between them. The CDR3 runs to 13 residues. CDR3 amino acids: CAISEEAALGYTF. The CDR3 bases are TGTGCCATCAGTGAGGAGGCGGCCTTAGGCTACACCTTC.

The rearrangement joins TRBV19 to TRBJ1-2, with no clear D. Germline V gene lookup returns CDR1 LNHDA and CDR2 SQIVND (reference sequence). V was clipped by 4 bases and J by 6 bases, with 0 bases between them. This CDR3 has 9 amino acids. CDR3 DNA sequence: TGTGCCAGTAGTAATGGCTACACCTTC. Protein: CASSNGYTF.

The genes are TRBV12-5 and TRBJ1-5, with D perhaps TRBD1 (5 bases). There are 14 residues in the CDR3. V was trimmed by 7 bases and J by 4 bases, leaving 14 bases between them. Germline CDR1 LGHNT, CDR2 FRNRAP. In DNA, the CDR3 is TGTGCTAGTGCCCCCGGGGGATTGAATCAGCCCCAGCATTTT. Its protein product is CASAPGGLNQPQHF.

The rearrangement joins TRBV23-1 to TRBJ2-2; a possible D gene is TRBD1 (5 bases). TRBV23-1 is sorted into the ORF group, with uncertain function. V lost 0 bases and J lost 3, with 8 bases in between. This CDR3 comprises 15 residues. The CDR3 protein is CASSQSGRDTGELFF. Here the CDR3 DNA reads TGCGCCAGCAGTCAATCGGGCAGGGACACCGGGGAGCTGTTTTTT.

V usage is TRBV27 and J usage is TRBJ1-5; D unresolved. The CDR3 has 14 residues. The V and J ends lost 5 bases and 0 bases respectively, with 8 bases between them. Germline V gene sequence: CDR1 MNHEY, CDR2 SMNVEV (reference sequence). The CDR3 DNA follows: TGTGCCAGCAGTCGGCTGGGTAGCAATCAGCCCCAGCATTTT. Amino acid sequence: CASSRLGSNQPQHF.

The gene calls are TRBV9 and TRBJ2-1; D is ambiguous. From germline, CDR1 is SGDLS and CDR2 YYNGEE. CDR3 length equals 15 residues. Trimming removed 4 bases from V and 7 bases from J, with 18 bases in between. The CDR3 sequence is CASSFHPGLGNEQFF. CDR3 nucleotides: TGTGCCAGCAGCTTCCATCCCGGCCTGGGGAATGAGCAGTTCTTC.

CDR3 bases: TGTGCCAGCAGCAGGGGGAACACTGAAGCTTTCTTT. Translation: CASSRGNTEAFF. The chain carries TRBV9 and TRBJ1-1; D may be TRBD1 (5 bases). Trimming removed 4 bases at V and 1 base at J, with 5 bases between. The CDR3 loop spans 12 amino acids. Germline V gene lookup returns CDR1 SGDLS and CDR2 YYNGEE.

The chain is built from TRBV18 and TRBJ2-3, with D tentatively TRBD1 or TRBD2 (6 bases each). The ends were cut back, 2 bases at V and 2 bases at J, with 17 bases in the middle. Germline loops: CDR1 KGHSH, CDR2 LQKENI. This CDR3 contains 17 residues. CDR3 protein: CASSPAGQPLLTDTQYF. In nucleotides, the CDR3 is TGTGCCAGCTCACCAGCGGGACAACCTCTCCTCACAGATACGCAGTATTTT.

This clone occurred once. The chain has TRBV10-3 and TRBJ2-1; 10 nucleotides align to TRBD1. The germline CDR1 and CDR2 sequences are ENHRY and SYGVKD. The CDR3 runs to 14 residues. Germline trimming cut 8 bases from V and 3 bases from J; bases unmatched to any gene: 4. The CDR3 here is CAIPRDRGYNEQFF. The DNA for the CDR3 is TGTGCCATCCCCCGGGACAGGGGCTACAATGAGCAGTTCTTC.

The CDR3 loop is CASSLVGLAGMTDTQYF. In DNA form, the CDR3 reads TGTGCCAGCAGTTTAGTCGGCCTAGCGGGGATGACAGATACGCAGTATTTT. The chain recombines TRBV27 with TRBJ2-3, with 9 bases matching TRBD2. Germline V gene data show CDR1 as MNHEY and CDR2 as SMNVEV (reference sequence). This CDR3 has 17 residues. Trimming took 2 bases from V and 3 from J; bases not matched to a gene: 9.

The chain employs TRBV2 and TRBJ1-4; D unresolved. The CDR3 runs to 14 residues. CDR1 and CDR2 (germline): SNHLY, FYNNEI. V was trimmed by 7 bases and J by 4 bases, leaving 13 bases between them. The CDR3 nucleotides are TGTGCCAGCACCGACGGTCATATTAATGAAAAACTGTTTTTT. Amino acids: CASTDGHINEKLFF.

The V gene is TRBV4-1, the J gene TRBJ2-7; D is ambiguous. The CDR3 runs to 15 residues. Trimming shortened V by 0 bases and J by 2 bases, and 11 bases separated the two germline ends. Germline V gene lookup returns CDR1 MGHRA and CDR2 YSYEKL. The chain's CDR3 is CASSQDIAATYEQYF. Here the CDR3 DNA reads TGCGCCAGCAGCCAAGATATAGCTGCAACCTACGAGCAGTACTTC.

J is TRBJ1-1 and V is TRBV19; unclear D gene. V lost 6 bases to trimming and J lost 1 base, with 15 bases between them. CDR1 LNHDA and CDR2 SQIVND come from the germline V gene (reference sequence). CDR3 size: 15 residues. The CDR3 sequence is CASSPTSGRNTEAFF. The CDR3 region has the DNA TGTGCCAGTAGCCCGACGAGCGGGAGGAACACTGAAGCTTTCTTT.

The chain is built from TRBV9 and TRBJ2-1; TRBD2 aligns across 10 bases. With 3 bases clipped from V and 8 bases from J, the junction kept 8 bases outside the gene matches. This CDR3 region has 15 residues. Germline V lookup: CDR1 SGDLS, CDR2 YYNGEE. The CDR3 bases are TGTGCCAGCAGCGAGAGCGGGGGGGCGTACCATGAGCAGTTCTTC. Its translation is CASSESGGAYHEQFF. Complete variable domain (other parts from reference TRBV9 and TRBJ2-1): DSGVTQTPKHLITATGQRVTLRCSPRSGDLSVYWYQQSLDQGLQFLIQYYNGEERAKGNILERFSAQQFPDLHSELNLSSLELGDSALYFCASSESGGAYHEQFFGPGTRLTVL.

The table lists this clone with a count of one. V and J are TRBV5-1 and TRBJ1-2; D is undetermined. V was trimmed by 4 bases and J by 8 bases, leaving 18 bases between them. The CDR3 runs 14 residues. Germline CDR1 SGHRS, CDR2 YFSETQ. The CDR3 protein is CASSLDDPKRGYTF. The CDR3 nucleotides are TGCGCCAGCAGCCTTGACGATCCTAAAAGGGGCTACACCTTC.

The chain's CDR3 is CASSQDGAAQETQYF. DNA of the CDR3: TGCGCCAGCAGCCAAGATGGGGCAGCCCAAGAGACCCAGTACTTC. The rearrangement uses TRBV4-1 and TRBJ2-5; D possibly corresponds to TRBD1 (5 bases). V gave up 0 bases and J gave up 1 base, with 9 bases separating them. There are 15 residues in the CDR3. Germline CDR1 and CDR2: MGHRA and YSYEKL.

The V and J genes are TRBV5-1 and TRBJ1-1, with 7 bases identical to TRBD1. CDR1 is SGHRS and CDR2 is YFSETQ in the germline V gene. Trimming at V came to 4 bases and at J to 5 bases, leaving 8 bases not matched to a gene. This CDR3 spans 14 amino acids. CDR3 in DNA: TGCGCCAGCAGCCCGGGGCCAGGGGGTACTGAAGCTTTCTTT. Protein: CASSPGPGGTEAFF.

This chain links TRBV5-1 with TRBJ1-1; D gene ambiguous. Trimming cost V 0 bases and J 2 bases, with 8 bases left between them. Germline loops: CDR1 SGHRS, CDR2 YFSETQ. The CDR3 is 14 amino acids. This CDR3 is CASSLGQANTEAFF. The CDR3 nucleotides are TGCGCCAGCAGCTTGGGGCAGGCAAACACTGAAGCTTTCTTT.

This chain uses TRBV5-1 with TRBJ2-7; 9 nucleotides match TRBD1. The J segment lost 3 bases and the V segment lost 3 bases, leaving 7 bases of the junction unmatched. Germline CDR1 SGHRS, CDR2 YFSETQ. CDR3 length: 15 amino acids. CDR3 region: CASSSGQGLGYEQYF. CDR3 sequence (DNA): TGCGCCAGCAGCTCCGGACAGGGGCTCGGCTACGAGCAGTACTTC.

The chain combines TRBV2 with TRBJ2-1, with a tentative D call TRBD2 (5 bases). From germline, CDR1 is SNHLY and CDR2 FYNNEI. There are 19 residues in the CDR3. V was shortened by 3 bases and J by 0 bases, with 21 bases between the two germline ends. The CDR3 bases are TGTGCCAGCAGTGACCCATCGGACGGGGAGAAGAGCTCCTACAATGAGCAGTTCTTC. This sequence encodes CASSDPSDGEKSSYNEQFF.

The chain couples TRBV5-6 to TRBJ1-1; D uncertain. The germline V gene encodes CDR1 SGHDT and CDR2 YYEEEE. This CDR3 contains 14 residues. The V gene lost 5 bases and the J gene lost 6 bases, with 17 bases spanning the gap. DNA for the CDR3: TGTGCCAGCAGTTACAGCATTGGGAGGTCTGAAGCTTTCTTT. Protein: CASSYSIGRSEAFF.

This clone has only a few counts. The chain has TRBV7-9 and TRBJ2-7; perhaps TRBD1 as D (6 bases). The CDR3 has 14 residues. The ends were cut back, 7 bases at V and 2 bases at J, with 15 bases in the middle. CDR1 and CDR2 (germline): SEHNR, FQNEAQ (reference sequence). Here the CDR3 reads CASNPTGNPYEQYF. The CDR3 DNA is TGTGCCAGCAACCCGACAGGCAACCCCTACGAGCAGTACTTC.

The gene calls are TRBV6-6 and TRBJ1-5; D perhaps matches TRBD1 (5 bases). CDR1 MNHNY and CDR2 SVGAGI come from the germline V gene (reference sequence). V lost 0 bases and J 2 bases, leaving 5 bases between the germline ends. This CDR3 has 14 amino acids. The CDR3, as DNA: TGTGCCAGCAGTTACTCAGGGGGCAATCAGCCCCAGCATTTT. Translation gives CASSYSGGNQPQHF.

Comments on this clone: Its ends do not fully match the called genes, so a read error is possible. The gene calls are TRBV27 and TRBJ1-5, with TRBD1 as a possible D gene (6 bases). In germline, CDR1 is MNHEY, CDR2 SMNVEV (reference sequence). The CDR3 has 13 residues. The DNA for the CDR3 is TGTGCCAGCAGGGCGGGGGGCAACCAGCCCCAGCATTTT. It encodes CASRAGGNQPQHF.

The V call is TRBV28, the J call TRBJ2-7; TRBD1 agrees at 9 bases. CDR1 MDHEN and CDR2 SYDVKM come from the germline V gene. V trimming: 1 base; J trimming: 1 base; junction bases outside the gene matches: 8. The CDR3 is 17 amino acids. CDR3 sequence reads: CASSLLVGQGISYEQYF. In DNA form, the CDR3 reads TGTGCCAGCAGTTTATTAGTCGGACAGGGGATATCCTACGAGCAGTACTTC. The entire variable domain, with the rest obtained from reference TRBV28 and TRBJ2-7, is as follows: DVKVTQSSRYLVKRTGEKVFLECVQDMDHENMFWYRQDPGLGLRLIYFSYDVKMKEKGDIPEGYSVSREKKERFSLILESASTNQTSMYLCASSLLVGQGISYEQYFGPGTRLTVT.